This T cell receptor (beta chain) emerged from a study of blood T cell repertoires in COVID-19. Looking at the study overall: Some COVID-19 samples were acute and others convalescent; all came from the United States, Italy and Spain. Sources were T cells, B-cell-depleted T cells, or PBMCs; the material itself was cDNA or gDNA.

Per the original methods: Reference gene primer amplification yielded estimated nucleated cell counts. Profiled with immunoSEQ multiplex PCR; TCRdb holds only in-frame clones, not every one. V, J and clone size reflect that table, while D and trimming were determined from the DNA. Seen here are 130,000 or so clones, roughly 80% observed once, and the top ten hold about 17%. Germline-derived CDR1 and CDR2 are LGHDT and YNNKEL (reference sequence). Unmatched junction bases numbered 8, after V lost 4 bases and J lost 0 bases. This CDR3 spans 17 amino acids. The sequence derives from a woman of 80 years or more with acute or convalescent COVID-19. This chain joins TRBV3-1 (or the pseudogene TRBV3-2) and TRBJ2-3; the match to TRBD2 covers 9 bases. Sample: peripheral blood. The chain's CDR3 is CASSPWASGDSTDTQYF. The CDR3 bases are TGTGCCAGCAGCCCGTGGGCTAGCGGGGACAGCACAGATACGCAGTATTTT.